Listed below are T cell receptor beta chains from one sample, sequenced in a study of cytomegalovirus exposure and HLA in healthy donors. Using immunoSEQ multiplex PCR, the repertoire was profiled, and TCRdb retains in-frame clones only, with some absent. Among around 99,000 clones listed, over 65% were seen once. Sequencing was carried out using PBMCs. The receptors come from a man in his forties in good health and CMV-seronegative. The CDR3 runs from the conserved cysteine through the conserved F or W. The D gene is left open where the match is weak. Expanded clones get a size class; other rows say once, few or many, or leave the size out.

V: TRBV29-1
size: -
J: TRBJ2-7
D: TRBD1
CDR3: CSVGGLTGASYEQYF
DNA: TGCAGCGTTGGGGGGTTGACAGGGGCTTCCTACGAGCAGTACTTC

V: TRBV7-9
size: -
J: TRBJ2-7
D: -
CDR3: CASSLRFYEQYF
DNA: TGTGCCAGCAGCCTTCGGTTCTACGAGCAGTACTTC

V: TRBV7-8
size: -
J: TRBJ2-3
D: TRBD1
CDR3: CASSLATGASTDTQYF
DNA: TGTGCCAGCAGCTTAGCGACAGGGGCCTCCACAGATACGCAGTATTTT

V: TRBV19
size: few
J: TRBJ1-5
D: -
CDR3: CASSIVQGNQPQHF
DNA: TGTGCCAGTAGTATAGTCCAGGGTAACCAGCCCCAGCATTTT

V: TRBV7-2
size: -
J: TRBJ2-3
D: TRBD2
CDR3: CASSLLAGTSTDTQYF
DNA: TGTGCCAGCAGCTTACTAGCGGGTACTAGCACAGATACGCAGTATTTT

V: TRBV11-2
size: -
J: TRBJ2-2
D: -
CDR3: CASSRDAGSGELFF
DNA: TGTGCCAGCAGCCGGGACGCGGGGTCCGGGGAGCTGTTTTTT

V: TRBV30
size: -
J: TRBJ2-1
D: TRBD2
CDR3: CAWNLAGGKGEQFF
DNA: TGTGCCTGGAACTTAGCGGGAGGGAAAGGTGAGCAGTTCTTC

V: TRBV18
size: -
J: TRBJ2-5
D: TRBD2
CDR3: CASSPKGLAGGSQETQYF
DNA: TGTGCCAGCTCACCCAAGGGACTAGCGGGAGGAAGCCAAGAGACCCAGTACTTC

V: TRBV19
size: -
J: TRBJ2-1
D: TRBD1
CDR3: CASTSTGLYLNEQFF
DNA: TGTGCCAGTACCTCGACAGGGCTCTATTTAAATGAGCAGTTCTTC

V: TRBV11-2
size: -
J: TRBJ2-2
D: TRBD2
CDR3: CASSLVVPSGTNTGELFF
DNA: TGTGCCAGCAGCTTAGTGGTCCCTAGCGGCACGAACACCGGGGAGCTGTTTTTT

V: TRBV6-1
size: once
J: TRBJ2-7
D: TRBD1
CDR3: CASSTGTGSYEQYF
DNA: TGTGCCAGCAGTACCGGGACAGGTTCCTACGAGCAGTACTTC

V: TRBV28
size: -
J: TRBJ2-3
D: TRBD1
CDR3: CASSGQDTDTQYF
DNA: TGTGCCAGCAGTGGACAGGACACAGATACGCAGTATTTT

V: TRBV7-2
size: few
J: TRBJ2-7
D: -
CDR3: CASSETTASSYEQYF
DNA: TGTGCCAGCAGCGAGACTACAGCCTCCTCCTACGAGCAGTACTTC

V: TRBV20-1
size: -
J: TRBJ1-1
D: TRBD1
CDR3: CSALGGSAFF
DNA: TGCAGTGCTCTAGGGGGCTCAGCTTTCTTT

V: TRBV7-9
size: -
J: TRBJ1-4
D: -
CDR3: CASSLGDGGTQEKLFF
DNA: TGTGCCAGCAGCTTAGGGGATGGCGGGACCCAGGAAAAACTGTTTTTT

V: TRBV18
size: -
J: TRBJ1-1
D: -
CDR3: CASSPAQRNTEAFF
DNA: TGTGCCAGCTCACCAGCACAGAGGAACACTGAAGCTTTCTTT

V: TRBV5-1
size: -
J: TRBJ2-1
D: TRBD1
CDR3: CASSLLPGGHEQFF
DNA: TGCGCCAGCAGCTTGTTGCCAGGGGGCCATGAGCAGTTCTTC

V: TRBV15
size: -
J: TRBJ2-1
D: -
CDR3: CATGEGVHNEQFF
DNA: TGTGCCACCGGGGAAGGGGTCCACAATGAGCAGTTCTTC

V: TRBV30
size: once
J: TRBJ1-6
D: -
CDR3: CAWSDSDSPLHF
DNA: TGTGCCTGGAGTGACAGTGACTCACCCCTCCACTTT

V: TRBV30
size: -
J: TRBJ2-3
D: -
CDR3: CAWSVPLATDTQYF
DNA: TGTGCCTGGAGTGTACCACTAGCAACGGATACGCAGTATTTT

V: TRBV15
size: -
J: TRBJ2-3
D: TRBD2
CDR3: CATSRDLSGTSTDTQYF
DNA: TGTGCCACCAGCAGAGATCTTAGCGGGACTAGCACAGATACGCAGTATTTT

V: TRBV4-1
size: -
J: TRBJ2-1
D: TRBD2
CDR3: CASSQSPRGGLPNEQFF
DNA: TGCGCCAGCAGCCAATCCCCCCGGGGGGGCCTCCCCAATGAGCAGTTCTTC

V: TRBV5-5
size: -
J: TRBJ2-1
D: TRBD2
CDR3: CASSGRTAGGPNEQFF
DNA: TGTGCCAGCAGCGGCCGGACAGCGGGAGGGCCTAATGAGCAGTTCTTC

V: TRBV18
size: once
J: TRBJ1-1
D: -
CDR3: CASSLTTVNTEAFF
DNA: TGTGCCAGCTCACTAACGACAGTAAACACTGAAGCTTTCTTT

V: TRBV7-9
size: -
J: TRBJ2-3
D: -
CDR3: CASSPTTDSTYF
DNA: TGTGCCAGCAGCCCCACGACGGACTCTACGTATTTT

V: TRBV6-1
size: -
J: TRBJ1-4
D: -
CDR3: CASSAPGNNEKLFF
DNA: TGTGCCAGCAGTGCACCGGGAAACAATGAAAAACTGTTTTTT

V: TRBV10-1
size: -
J: TRBJ1-1
D: -
CDR3: CASSDTGANTEAFF
DNA: TGCGCCAGCAGTGATACGGGAGCGAACACTGAAGCTTTCTTT

V: TRBV5-1
size: -
J: TRBJ1-5
D: -
CDR3: CASSLFGDSNQPQHF
DNA: TGCGCCAGCAGCTTGTTCGGAGATAGCAATCAGCCCCAGCATTTT

V: TRBV10-1
size: -
J: TRBJ1-3
D: TRBD1
CDR3: CASSGQGTGNTIYF
DNA: TGCGCCAGCAGCGGACAGGGGACTGGAAACACCATATATTTT

V: TRBV10-3
size: -
J: TRBJ1-2
D: TRBD1
CDR3: CAISESTGNYGYTF
DNA: TGTGCCATCAGTGAGTCGACAGGGAACTATGGCTACACCTTC

V: TRBV28
size: -
J: TRBJ2-5
D: TRBD2
CDR3: CASSSLLAGARGETQYF
DNA: TGTGCCAGCAGTTCTCTACTAGCGGGGGCCCGGGGGGAGACCCAGTACTTC

V: TRBV14
size: -
J: TRBJ2-1
D: -
CDR3: CASSQLSNGEKFF
DNA: TGTGCCAGCAGCCAACTTAGTAACGGGGAAAAGTTCTTC

V: TRBV5-1
size: few
J: TRBJ2-2
D: TRBD1
CDR3: CASSLEGAQGTGELFF
DNA: TGCGCCAGCAGCTTGGAGGGGGCGCAGGGCACCGGGGAGCTGTTTTTT

V: TRBV30
size: -
J: TRBJ2-7
D: -
CDR3: CACSRGGPEQYF
DNA: TGTGCCTGTTCCCGAGGAGGTCCCGAGCAGTACTTC

V: TRBV2
size: once
J: TRBJ2-2
D: TRBD2
CDR3: CASSLAGATGELFF
DNA: TGTGCCAGCAGTCTCGCGGGAGCCACCGGGGAGCTGTTTTTT

V: TRBV18
size: -
J: TRBJ2-2
D: -
CDR3: CASSPPAGNTGELFF
DNA: TGTGCCAGCTCACCACCGGCGGGGAACACCGGGGAGCTGTTTTTT

V: TRBV5-6
size: few
J: TRBJ2-7
D: -
CDR3: CASSSGLKMDEQYF
DNA: TGTGCCAGCAGCTCCGGACTCAAGATGGACGAGCAGTACTTC

V: TRBV7-6
size: few
J: TRBJ1-3
D: TRBD1
CDR3: CASSSTGTGSGNTIYF
DNA: TGTGCCAGCAGCTCCACCGGGACAGGGAGTGGAAACACCATATATTTT

V: TRBV2
size: -
J: TRBJ2-7
D: -
CDR3: CASSEASRAYEQYF
DNA: TGTGCCAGCAGTGAAGCTAGCCGGGCCTACGAGCAGTACTTC

V: TRBV10-3
size: -
J: TRBJ1-4
D: -
CDR3: CASRGGRGTNEKLFF
DNA: TGTGCCAGCCGAGGGGGTAGAGGAACTAATGAAAAACTGTTTTTT

V: TRBV7-2
size: -
J: TRBJ2-1
D: -
CDR3: CASSIRGTTYNEQFF
DNA: TGTGCCAGCAGCATCCGCGGGACCACCTACAATGAGCAGTTCTTC

V: TRBV5-1
size: -
J: TRBJ1-1
D: TRBD1
CDR3: CASSRDRDTEAFF
DNA: TGCGCCAGCAGCCGGGACAGGGACACTGAAGCTTTCTTT

V: TRBV14
size: few
J: TRBJ2-3
D: -
CDR3: CASSPIVFPDTQYF
DNA: TGTGCCAGCAGCCCAATTGTTTTCCCAGATACGCAGTATTTT

V: TRBV19
size: -
J: TRBJ1-5
D: -
CDR3: CASSIGGQPQHF
DNA: TGTGCCAGTAGTATCGGAGGTCAGCCCCAGCATTTT

V: TRBV28
size: -
J: TRBJ2-1
D: TRBD2
CDR3: CASKGLAGDRSYNEQFF
DNA: TGTGCCAGCAAGGGACTAGCGGGGGACCGCTCCTACAATGAGCAGTTCTTC

V: TRBV5-1
size: -
J: TRBJ1-1
D: -
CDR3: CASKPTENTEAFF
DNA: TGCGCCAGCAAGCCAACAGAGAACACTGAAGCTTTCTTT

V: TRBV5-6
size: -
J: TRBJ1-6
D: TRBD1
CDR3: CASSRATGVGSPLHF
DNA: TGTGCCAGCAGCCGTGCAACAGGGGTCGGTTCACCCCTCCACTTT

V: TRBV7-9
size: -
J: TRBJ2-3
D: -
CDR3: CASSPTSIHTQYF
DNA: TGTGCCAGCAGCCCGACTAGTATCCATACGCAGTATTTT

V: TRBV11-3
size: -
J: TRBJ1-2
D: TRBD1
CDR3: CASSLDFDRVPHPYGYTF
DNA: TGTGCCAGCAGCTTAGATTTTGACAGGGTCCCCCACCCCTATGGCTACACCTTC

V: TRBV6-4
size: -
J: TRBJ2-2
D: TRBD1
CDR3: CASSKQGATGELFF
DNA: TGTGCCAGCAGTAAACAGGGGGCTACCGGGGAGCTGTTTTTT

V: TRBV11-2
size: -
J: TRBJ2-5
D: TRBD2
CDR3: CASSPRGGGQETQYF
DNA: TGTGCCAGCAGCCCCCGTGGCGGGGGGCAAGAGACCCAGTACTTC

V: TRBV7-9
size: -
J: TRBJ1-2
D: -
CDR3: CASSLATAGYTF
DNA: TGTGCCAGCAGCTTAGCGACAGCGGGCTACACCTTC

V: TRBV4-2
size: -
J: TRBJ2-3
D: -
CDR3: CASSQRADTQYF
DNA: TGTGCCAGCAGCCAACGGGCAGATACGCAGTATTTT